This TCR beta chain was recorded in a study of T cell responses to AZD1222 COVID-19 vaccine. Trimming pared 0 bases from V and 3 bases from J, leaving 9 bases between. The CDR3 is 15 amino acids. CDR1 and CDR2 (germline): MNHNS, SASEGT. Method: immunoSEQ multiplex PCR; TCRdb's copy keeps in-frame clones and lacks some. This table holds fewer than 130,000 clones, approximately 90% found once. The TCR originated in an adult in good health. The sample consisted of peripheral blood, taken on day 0 of AZD1222 vaccination. This chain links TRBV6-1 with TRBJ1-5; D remains unclear. CDR3 in DNA: TGTGCCAGCAGTGAAGCCAACAGAGTCAATCAGCCCCAGCATTTT. This gives the protein CASSEANRVNQPQHF.